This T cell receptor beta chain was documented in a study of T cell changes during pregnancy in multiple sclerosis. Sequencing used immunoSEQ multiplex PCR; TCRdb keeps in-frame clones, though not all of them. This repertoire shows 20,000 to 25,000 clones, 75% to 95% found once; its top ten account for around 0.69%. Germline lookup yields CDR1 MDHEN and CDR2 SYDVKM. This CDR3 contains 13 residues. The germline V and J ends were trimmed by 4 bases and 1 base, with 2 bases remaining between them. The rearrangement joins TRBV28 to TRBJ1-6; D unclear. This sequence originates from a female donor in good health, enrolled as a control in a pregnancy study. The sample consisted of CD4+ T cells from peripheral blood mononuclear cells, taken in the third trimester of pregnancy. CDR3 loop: CASSSSYNSPLHF. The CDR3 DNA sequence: TGTGCCAGCAGTTCGTCCTATAATTCACCCCTCCACTTT.